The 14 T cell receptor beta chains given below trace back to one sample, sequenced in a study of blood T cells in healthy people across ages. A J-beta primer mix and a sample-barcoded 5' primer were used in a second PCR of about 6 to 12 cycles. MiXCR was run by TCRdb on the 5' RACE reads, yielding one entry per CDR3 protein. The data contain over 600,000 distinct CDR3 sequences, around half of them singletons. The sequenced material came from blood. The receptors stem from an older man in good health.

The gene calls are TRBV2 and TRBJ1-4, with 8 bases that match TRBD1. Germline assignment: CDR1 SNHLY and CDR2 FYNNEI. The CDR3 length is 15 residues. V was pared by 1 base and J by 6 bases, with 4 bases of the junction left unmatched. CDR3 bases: TGTGCCAGCAGTGAAGGGGCAGGGGGCGATGAAAAACTGTTTTTT. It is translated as CASSEGAGGDEKLFF.

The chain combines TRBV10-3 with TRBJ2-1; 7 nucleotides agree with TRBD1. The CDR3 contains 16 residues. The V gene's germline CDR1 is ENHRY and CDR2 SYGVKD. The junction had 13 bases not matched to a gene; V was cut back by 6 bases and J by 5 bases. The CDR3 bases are TGTGCCATCAGCGACTTGGGGGAGACAGGGAACAATGAGCAGTTCTTC. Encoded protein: CAISDLGETGNNEQFF.

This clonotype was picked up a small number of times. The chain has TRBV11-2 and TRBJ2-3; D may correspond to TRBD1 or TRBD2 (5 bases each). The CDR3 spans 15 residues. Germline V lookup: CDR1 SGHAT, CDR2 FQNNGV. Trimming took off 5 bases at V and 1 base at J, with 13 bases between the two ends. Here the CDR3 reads CASSPMGDGTDTQYF. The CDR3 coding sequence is TGTGCCAGCAGCCCGATGGGGGATGGCACAGATACGCAGTATTTT.

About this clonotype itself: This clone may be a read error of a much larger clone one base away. The CDR3 region has the DNA TGTGCCGGCAGCCCCCGTGGACAGGGAGCGTACGAGCAGTACTTC. It codes for CAGSPRGQGAYEQYF. This chain links TRBV9 with TRBJ2-7; TRBD1 matches 8 bases. Germline loops: CDR1 SGDLS, CDR2 YYNGEE. The CDR3 is 15 residues long.

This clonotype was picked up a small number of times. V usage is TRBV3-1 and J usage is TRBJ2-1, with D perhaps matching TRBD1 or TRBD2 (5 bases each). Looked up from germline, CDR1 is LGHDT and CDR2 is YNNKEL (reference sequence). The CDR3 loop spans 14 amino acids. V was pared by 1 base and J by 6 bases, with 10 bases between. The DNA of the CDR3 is TGTGCCAGCAGCCAAGTGGGGGAAGGCAATGAGCAGTTCTTC. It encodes CASSQVGEGNEQFF.

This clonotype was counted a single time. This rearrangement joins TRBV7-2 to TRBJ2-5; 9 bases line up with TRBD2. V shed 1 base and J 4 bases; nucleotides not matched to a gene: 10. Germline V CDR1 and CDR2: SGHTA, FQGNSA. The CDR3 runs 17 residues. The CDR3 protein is CASSLVGSGSVGETQYF. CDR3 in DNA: TGTGCCAGCAGCTTAGTCGGTAGCGGGAGTGTGGGAGAGACCCAGTACTTC.

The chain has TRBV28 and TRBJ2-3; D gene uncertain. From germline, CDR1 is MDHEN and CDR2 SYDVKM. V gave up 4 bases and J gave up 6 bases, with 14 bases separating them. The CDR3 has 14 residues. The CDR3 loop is CASSSDYSADTQYF. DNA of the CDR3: TGTGCCAGCAGTTCCGATTACTCGGCTGATACGCAGTATTTT.

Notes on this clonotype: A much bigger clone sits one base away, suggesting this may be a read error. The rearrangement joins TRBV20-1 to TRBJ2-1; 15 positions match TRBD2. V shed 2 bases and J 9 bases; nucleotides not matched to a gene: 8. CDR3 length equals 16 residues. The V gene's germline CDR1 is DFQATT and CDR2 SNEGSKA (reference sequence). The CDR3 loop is CSARSGGTSGRSEQFF. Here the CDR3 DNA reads TGCAGTGCTAGATCCGGGGGGACTAGCGGGAGGAGTGAGCAGTTCTTC.

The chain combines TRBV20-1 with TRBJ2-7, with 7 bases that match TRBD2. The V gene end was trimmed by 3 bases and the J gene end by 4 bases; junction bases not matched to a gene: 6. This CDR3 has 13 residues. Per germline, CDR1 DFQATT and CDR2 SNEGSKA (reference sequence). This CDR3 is CSASAGDLYEQYF. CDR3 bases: TGCAGTGCTAGCGCGGGAGACTTGTACGAGCAGTACTTC.

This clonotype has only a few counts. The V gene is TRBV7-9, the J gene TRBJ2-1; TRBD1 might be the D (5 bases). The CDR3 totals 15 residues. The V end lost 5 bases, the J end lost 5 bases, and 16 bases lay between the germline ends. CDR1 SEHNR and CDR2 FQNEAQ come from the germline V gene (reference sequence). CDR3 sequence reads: CASSNQGNWNNEQFF. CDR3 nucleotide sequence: TGTGCCAGCAGCAACCAGGGTAATTGGAACAATGAGCAGTTCTTC.

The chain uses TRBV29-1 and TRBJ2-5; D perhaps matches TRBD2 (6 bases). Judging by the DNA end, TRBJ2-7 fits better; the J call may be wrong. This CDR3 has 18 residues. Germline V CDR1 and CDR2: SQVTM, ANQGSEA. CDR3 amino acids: CSVRSSGDRGSDSYEQYF. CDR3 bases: TGCAGCGTTCGTTCGTCGGGGGACCGAGGGTCAGATTCCTACGAGCAGTACTTC.

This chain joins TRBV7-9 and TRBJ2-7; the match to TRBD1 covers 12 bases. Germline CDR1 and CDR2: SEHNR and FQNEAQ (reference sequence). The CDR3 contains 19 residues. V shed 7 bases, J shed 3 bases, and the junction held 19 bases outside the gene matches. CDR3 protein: CASNVGGTGGDLLNYEQYF. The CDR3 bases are TGTGCCAGCAACGTCGGGGGGACAGGGGGCGATTTATTAAACTACGAGCAGTACTTC.

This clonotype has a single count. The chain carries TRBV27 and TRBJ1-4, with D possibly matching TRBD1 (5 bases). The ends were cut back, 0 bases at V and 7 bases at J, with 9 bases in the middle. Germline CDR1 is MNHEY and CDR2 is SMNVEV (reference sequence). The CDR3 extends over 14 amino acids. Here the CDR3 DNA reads TGTGCCAGCAGTTTATCTACAGGATCTGAAAAACTGTTTTTT. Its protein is CASSLSTGSEKLFF.

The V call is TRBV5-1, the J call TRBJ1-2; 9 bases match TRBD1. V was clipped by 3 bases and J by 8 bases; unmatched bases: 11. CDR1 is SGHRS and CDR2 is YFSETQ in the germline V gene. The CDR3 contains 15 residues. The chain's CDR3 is CASSWATGGSSGYTF. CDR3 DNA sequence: TGCGCCAGCAGCTGGGCAACAGGGGGCTCAAGCGGCTACACCTTC. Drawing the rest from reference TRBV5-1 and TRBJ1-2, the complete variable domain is KAGVTQTPRYLIKTRGQQVTLSCSPISGHRSVSWYQQTPGQGLQFLFEYFSETQRNKGNFPGRFSGRQFSNSRSEMNVSTLELGDSALYLCASSWATGGSSGYTFGSGTRLTVV.